The rows below give T cell receptor beta chains drawn from one sample of a study of regulatory T cells in long-lasting Graves disease. TCRdb fed the multiplex PCR reads into MiXCR, producing one record per CDR3 protein. The sample has about 440,000 distinct CDR3 sequences; 16% are singletons. These data also featured in a second study, about T cells in Graves' hyperthyroidism and ophthalmopathy.

This material consisted of peripheral blood mononuclear cells (PBMCs), taken at new diagnosis, from a patient treated with antithyroid drugs. These receptors were obtained from a woman between 25 and 40 years old with Graves disease. Each CDR3 is given with its conserved first and last residue. A D gene is named only where the DNA matches it firmly. Size tells how often a clone was seen (once, few, many) or the class of an expanded clone, and some rows leave it out.

TRBV7-9	many	TRBJ2-1	TRBD2	CASSLGTSGSSYNEQFF	TGTGCCAGCAGCTTAGGGACTAGCGGGAGCTCCTACAATGAGCAGTTCTTC
TRBV7-2	many	TRBJ2-7	TRBD2	CASSLRPGRAGYEQYF	TGTGCCAGCAGCTTACGACCCGGGAGGGCTGGCTACGAGCAGTACTTC
TRBV11-2	NA	TRBJ2-2	TRBD2	CASSLGGSGRKPSNTGELFF	TGTGCCAGCAGCTTAGGGGGTAGCGGGAGGAAACCTTCGAACACCGGGGAGCTGTTTTTT
TRBV28	many	TRBJ1-1	TRBD1	CASSWTGLNTEAFF	TGTGCCAGCAGCTGGACAGGGTTGAACACTGAAGCTTTCTTT
TRBV19	many	TRBJ1-1	NA	CASSITGRTEAFF	TGTGCCAGTAGTATCACGGGGCGCACTGAAGCTTTCTTT
TRBV12-3/TRBV12-4	many	TRBJ2-7	NA	CASGRLVDEQYF	TGTGCCAGCGGAAGACTAGTCGACGAGCAGTACTTC
TRBV10-2	NA	TRBJ1-4	NA	CASSDLRWDEKLFF	TGCGCCAGCAGTGACCTTCGCTGGGATGAAAAACTGTTTTTT
TRBV6-5	NA	TRBJ2-1	NA	CASSYKQSGGEQFF	TGTGCCAGCAGTTATAAGCAGTCAGGGGGGGAGCAGTTCTTC
TRBV5-4	many	TRBJ1-2	NA	CASRWDTEYGYTF	TGTGCCAGCAGGTGGGACACGGAGTATGGCTACACCTTC
TRBV20-1	many	TRBJ1-5	TRBD1	CSADQGATMTQHF	TGCAGTGCTGACCAGGGGGCGACGATGACCCAGCATTTT
TRBV20-1	few	TRBJ2-1	TRBD2	CSAPPGKRERPYNEQFF	TGCAGTGCCCCCCCCGGGAAGCGGGAGCGCCCCTACAATGAGCAGTTCTTC
TRBV18	NA	TRBJ1-3	NA	CASSPSGLGNTIYF	TGTGCCAGCTCACCCTCGGGACTAGGAAACACCATATATTTT
TRBV12-3/TRBV12-4	NA	TRBJ1-3	NA	CASSLGTVSGNTIYF	TGTGCCAGCAGTTTAGGGACAGTCTCTGGAAACACCATATATTTT
TRBV11-2	few	TRBJ2-7	NA	CASSLVGPASREQYF	TGTGCCAGCAGCTTAGTCGGGCCAGCCTCCCGCGAGCAGTACTTC
TRBV5-1	many	TRBJ1-1	NA	CASSLALLRLGRRTEAFF	TGCGCCAGCAGCTTGGCCCTCCTTCGACTCGGTCGTAGGACTGAAGCTTTCTTT
TRBV24-1	few	TRBJ2-1	NA	CATSDGGWYEQFF	TGTGCCACCAGTGATGGGGGCTGGTATGAGCAGTTCTTC
TRBV18	NA	TRBJ2-1	NA	CASSPIGTAGNEQFF	TGTGCCAGCTCTCCCATCGGGACGGCGGGCAATGAGCAGTTCTTC
TRBV11-2	many	TRBJ2-1	TRBD1	CASSLGQGVFQFF	TGTGCCAGCAGCTTAGGTCAGGGGGTATTTCAGTTCTTC
TRBV5-1	NA	TRBJ2-6	NA	CASSLGGAAGANVLTF	TGCGCCAGCAGCTTGGGCGGAGCTGCTGGGGCCAACGTCCTGACTTTC
TRBV7-8	many	TRBJ2-1	NA	CASSPGVNNEQFF	TGTGCCAGCAGCCCCGGAGTCAACAATGAGCAGTTCTTC
TRBV4-3	NA	TRBJ2-1	NA	CTSSQQGRGSYNEQFF	TGCACCAGCAGCCAACAGGGGAGGGGGTCCTACAATGAGCAGTTCTTC
TRBV6-2/TRBV6-3	few	TRBJ1-5	NA	CASSGTYGSLPQHF	TGTGCCAGCAGCGGGACGTACGGTTCTCTGCCCCAGCATTTT
TRBV5-5	many	TRBJ2-1	TRBD2	CASSFGLAGHGGMNEQFF	TGTGCCAGCAGCTTCGGACTAGCGGGACACGGGGGGATGAATGAGCAGTTCTTC
TRBV5-1	many	TRBJ2-7	NA	CASSPQAAAYEQYF	TGCGCCAGCAGCCCCCAGGCAGCGGCCTACGAGCAGTACTTC
TRBV5-4	few	TRBJ2-7	NA	CASSLGPLLQEEQYF	TGTGCCAGCAGCTTGGGGCCCCTACTCCAAGAGGAGCAGTACTTC
TRBV10-3	many	TRBJ2-7	TRBD2	CAISESGGREQYF	TGTGCCATCAGTGAGTCGGGCGGGAGGGAGCAGTACTTC
TRBV28	many	TRBJ2-1	NA	CASSWAPGESYNEQFF	TGTGCCAGCAGTTGGGCGCCGGGGGAGTCCTACAATGAGCAGTTCTTC
TRBV7-9	many	TRBJ2-1	TRBD2	CASSLDSILRTSYNEQFF	TGTGCCAGCAGCTTAGATTCGATTCTTAGGACTAGCTACAATGAGCAGTTCTTC
TRBV7-7	many	TRBJ2-7	NA	CASSPFAGSSYEQYF	TGTGCTAGCAGCCCCTTTGCCGGGAGCAGCTACGAGCAGTACTTC
TRBV19	many	TRBJ1-1	TRBD1	CASTATGGNTEAFF	TGTGCCAGTACCGCGACAGGGGGGAACACTGAAGCTTTCTTT
TRBV2	many	TRBJ1-2	TRBD1	CASGQGIYGYTF	TGTGCCAGCGGACAGGGGATATATGGCTACACCTTC
TRBV12-3/TRBV12-4	many	TRBJ2-3	NA	CASSLIALASTDTQYF	TGTGCCAGCAGTTTAATAGCGTTAGCTAGCACAGATACGCAGTATTTT
TRBV10-3	many	TRBJ2-1	NA	CAISETSSSYNEQFF	TGTGCCATCAGTGAGACCTCTAGCTCCTACAATGAGCAGTTCTTC
TRBV6-1	many	TRBJ2-7	TRBD1	CASSRTGTGPYEQYF	TGTGCCAGCAGCCGCACCGGGACAGGGCCCTACGAGCAGTACTTC
TRBV28	many	TRBJ2-7	NA	CASVAALGEQYF	TGTGCCAGCGTTGCTGCCTTGGGCGAGCAGTACTTC
TRBV6-1	many	TRBJ2-5	TRBD2	CASHRGVSGRMETQYF	TGTGCCAGCCACCGGGGGGTTAGCGGGAGGATGGAGACCCAGTACTTC
TRBV7-6	few	TRBJ2-7	TRBD2	CASATSGLGEQYF	TGTGCCAGCGCGACTAGCGGACTTGGAGAGCAGTACTTC
TRBV28	few	TRBJ2-1	TRBD2	CASFSGRGDEQFF	TGTGCCAGTTTTAGCGGGAGGGGCGATGAGCAGTTCTTC
TRBV6-2/TRBV6-3	NA	TRBJ1-2	NA	CASSSTGGVGYTF	TGTGCCAGCAGTTCGACGGGGGGCGTAGGCTACACCTTC
TRBV28	NA	TRBJ2-1	NA	CASSVGGAVYEQFF	TGTGCCAGCAGCGTAGGGGGGGCGGTATATGAGCAGTTCTTC